These 17 T cell receptor beta chains were all obtained from the same sample, sequenced in a study of blood T cell repertoires in COVID-19. This table comes from immunoSEQ multiplex PCR, and its TCRdb copy is limited to in-frame clones, with some not included. The sample holds some 75,000 clones, 85% to 90% seen once. The specimen sequenced was peripheral blood. These receptors were obtained from a man between 60 and 75 years old with acute or convalescent COVID-19.

This chain links TRBV5-1 with TRBJ1-1; D unresolved. The germline gives CDR1 SGHRS, CDR2 YFSETQ. V lost 6 bases to trimming and J lost 0 bases, with 12 bases between them. The CDR3 runs to 14 residues. The CDR3 bases are TGCGCCAGCACTCCACGGGGAGTGAACACTGAAGCTTTCTTT. Amino acid sequence: CASTPRGVNTEAFF.

The sample holds one count of this clone. The chain links TRBV6-6 to TRBJ1-5; D is perhaps TRBD1 (5 bases). The V gene's germline CDR1 is MNHNY and CDR2 SVGAGI (reference sequence). V lost 7 bases to trimming and J lost 5 bases, with 12 bases between them. This CDR3 has 13 amino acids. The CDR3 protein is CASIQGGHQPQHF. DNA for the CDR3: TGTGCCAGCATTCAGGGAGGGCATCAGCCCCAGCATTTT.

The chain combines TRBV30 with TRBJ2-5, with TRBD1 identical over 9 bases. In germline, CDR1 is GTSNPN, CDR2 SVGIG (reference sequence). Trimming cost V 3 bases and J 5 bases; bases outside gene matches: 7. The CDR3 contains 14 residues. The DNA for the CDR3 is TGTGCCTGGAGCCCAGGGACAGGGAAGGAGACCCAGTACTTC. Protein: CAWSPGTGKETQYF.

This clone was seen just once. V and J are TRBV7-9 and TRBJ2-5, with 7 bases aligning to TRBD1. The germline gives CDR1 SEHNR, CDR2 FQNEAQ (reference sequence). With 5 bases clipped from V and 1 base from J, the junction kept 1 base outside the gene matches. The CDR3 spans 13 residues. CDR3 sequence: CASSRDSQETQYF. The CDR3 DNA sequence: TGTGCCAGCAGCAGGGACAGCCAAGAGACCCAGTACTTC.

The J gene is TRBJ2-1, the V gene TRBV7-2; D possibly corresponds to TRBD2 (5 bases). Trimming cost V 4 bases and J 8 bases, with 18 bases left between them. This CDR3 contains 15 residues. CDR1 SGHTA and CDR2 FQGNSA come from the germline V gene. The chain's CDR3 is CASSSGLNTGDEQFF. CDR3 sequence (DNA): TGTGCCAGCAGCTCCGGACTCAACACGGGCGATGAGCAGTTCTTC.

The V gene is TRBV14, the J gene TRBJ2-1; 11 positions agree with TRBD2. The CDR3 runs to 17 residues. Germline V gene data show CDR1 as SGHDN and CDR2 as FVKESK. V lost 5 bases, J lost 7 bases, and 13 bases stayed unmatched. CDR3 DNA: TGTGCCAGCAGCGAAGTGGTAGCGGGAGGGCCACGGAATGAGCAGTTCTTC. Protein product: CASSEVVAGGPRNEQFF.

The gene calls are TRBV5-1 and TRBJ1-1; 9 bases are shared with TRBD1. The germline gives CDR1 SGHRS, CDR2 YFSETQ. V shed 3 bases and J 5 bases; nucleotides not matched to a gene: 8. This CDR3 spans 15 amino acids. CDR3 bases: TGCGCCAGCAGCTCCCCGACAGGGGGAGGAACTGAAGCTTTCTTT. The encoded protein is CASSSPTGGGTEAFF.

The rearrangement links TRBV27 to TRBJ1-1, with 7 bases that match TRBD1. CDR1 is MNHEY and CDR2 is SMNVEV in the germline V gene (reference sequence). This CDR3 is built from 14 residues. The trim removed 5 bases at V and 0 bases at J, leaving 3 bases unmatched. This CDR3 reads CASSPGTVNTEAFF. DNA for the CDR3: TGTGCCAGCAGTCCCGGGACAGTGAACACTGAAGCTTTCTTT.

The chain couples TRBV9 to TRBJ2-3; TRBD1 matches at 8 bases. Germline V gene data show CDR1 as SGDLS and CDR2 as YYNGEE. The CDR3 is made up of 17 amino acids. V shed 0 bases and J 3 bases; nucleotides not matched to a gene: 9. CDR3 bases: TGTGCCAGCAGCGTAGGACCAGGGGGCTTTAGTACAGATACGCAGTATTTT. Translating gives CASSVGPGGFSTDTQYF.

The sample holds a few counts of this clone. The chain combines TRBV6-5 with TRBJ1-5; D possibly corresponds to TRBD1 (6 bases). The CDR3 contains 14 residues. CDR1 and CDR2 from the germline V gene are MNHEY and SVGAGI. Trimming took 10 bases from V and 13 from J, leaving 26 bases between them. CDR3 region: CATAPGAYQGLQHF. CDR3 in DNA: TGTGCCACAGCTCCGGGTGCCTACCAGGGGTTACAGCATTTT.

J is TRBJ1-3 and V is TRBV6-6, with 7 positions matching TRBD1. Per germline, CDR1 MNHNY and CDR2 SVGAGI (reference sequence). V gave up 4 bases and J gave up 0 bases; unmatched junction bases: 0. CDR3 length: 14 residues. The CDR3 nucleotides read TGTGCCAGCAGTTCAGGGGGCTCTGGAAACACCATATATTTT. It yields the protein CASSSGGSGNTIYF.

This chain uses TRBV5-1 with TRBJ1-4, with a tentative D call TRBD1 (6 bases). V was shortened by 4 bases and J by 3 bases, with 13 bases between the two germline ends. The CDR3 spans 15 residues. Germline CDR1 SGHRS, CDR2 YFSETQ. The CDR3 nucleotides read TGCGCCAGCAGCATGCAGGGGAATTCTAATGAAAAACTGTTTTTT. Encoded protein: CASSMQGNSNEKLFF.

The V gene is TRBV18, the J gene TRBJ2-5, with TRBD2 identical over 12 bases. Trimming removed 2 bases from V and 5 bases from J; junction bases left unmatched: 3. The CDR3 runs to 15 residues. Germline V gene lookup returns CDR1 KGHSH and CDR2 LQKENI. DNA of the CDR3: TGTGCCAGCTCACCATTTGGACTAGCGGGGGAGACCCAGTACTTC. Protein product: CASSPFGLAGETQYF.

The V and J genes are TRBV3-1 (or the pseudogene TRBV3-2) and TRBJ2-5; D is unclear. Germline CDR1 is LGHDT and CDR2 is YNNKEL (reference sequence). This CDR3 is 17 amino acids long. V lost 7 bases and J 2 bases, leaving 23 bases between the germline ends. CDR3 coding DNA: TGTGCCAGCACCACATCGAATTCTTGGCCCCTGCAAGAGACCCAGTACTTC. Translating gives CASTTSNSWPLQETQYF.

V gene TRBV6-5 combines with J gene TRBJ1-5, with a possible D match to TRBD1 (6 bases). The CDR3 runs 15 residues. In germline, CDR1 is MNHEY, CDR2 SVGAGI. The V gene lost 10 bases and the J gene lost 2 bases, with 18 bases spanning the gap. The CDR3 region is CATLGGLVGNQPQHF. CDR3 DNA sequence: TGTGCCACTCTAGGGGGTCTTGTCGGCAATCAGCCCCAGCATTTT.

In this sample, this clone turned up once. The chain links TRBV5-1 to TRBJ2-7; D is unresolved. Trimming stripped 0 bases from V and 2 bases from J, with 12 bases between. This CDR3 contains 15 residues. Germline values: CDR1 SGHRS, CDR2 YFSETQ. CDR3 amino acids: CASSLELDQPYEQYF. As DNA, the CDR3 is TGCGCCAGCAGCTTGGAGCTAGACCAGCCCTACGAGCAGTACTTC. The full variable domain, completed using reference TRBV5-1 and TRBJ2-7, is KAGVTQTPRYLIKTRGQQVTLSCSPISGHRSVSWYQQTPGQGLQFLFEYFSETQRNKGNFPGRFSGRQFSNSRSEMNVSTLELGDSALYLCASSLELDQPYEQYFGPGTRLTVT.

V is TRBV11-2 and J is TRBJ2-7; 8 nucleotides agree with TRBD2. Germline-derived CDR1 and CDR2 are SGHAT and FQNNGV. The CDR3 loop spans 14 amino acids. Trimming took 3 bases from V and 3 from J; bases not matched to a gene: 4. CDR3 protein: CASSFGSGNYEQYF. CDR3 nucleotide sequence: TGTGCCAGCAGCTTTGGTAGCGGGAACTACGAGCAGTACTTC.